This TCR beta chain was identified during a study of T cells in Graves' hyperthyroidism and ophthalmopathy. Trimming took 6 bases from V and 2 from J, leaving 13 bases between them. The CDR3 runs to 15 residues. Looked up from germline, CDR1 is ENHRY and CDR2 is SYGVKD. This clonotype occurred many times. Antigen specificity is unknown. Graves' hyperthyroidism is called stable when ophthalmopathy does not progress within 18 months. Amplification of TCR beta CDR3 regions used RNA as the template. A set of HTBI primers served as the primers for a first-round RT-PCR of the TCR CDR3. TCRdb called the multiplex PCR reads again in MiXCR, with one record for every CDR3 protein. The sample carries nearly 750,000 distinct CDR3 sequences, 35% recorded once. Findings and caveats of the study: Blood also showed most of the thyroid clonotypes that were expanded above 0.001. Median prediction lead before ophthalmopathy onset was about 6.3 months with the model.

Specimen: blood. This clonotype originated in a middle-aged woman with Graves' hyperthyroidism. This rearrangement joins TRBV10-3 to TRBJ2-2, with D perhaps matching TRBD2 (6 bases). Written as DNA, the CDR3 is TGTGCCATCAGATCGGGAGAGACCAACACCGGGGAGCTGTTTTTT. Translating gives CAIRSGETNTGELFF.